These 17 T cell receptor beta chains came from one sample sequenced in a study of a mutant IDH1 vaccine in newly diagnosed glioma. The sample's time point: baseline, week 1 (first vaccination visit). The treatment is: pre-vaccination baseline after standard-of-care therapy. Sequencing was performed with immunoSEQ multiplex PCR; in TCRdb, only in-frame clones are kept and a portion is missing. This table has just under 95,000 clones, 83% appearing once. Sample: PBMCs, taken from a glioma patient treated with radiotherapy, temozolomide or both. Every receptor here comes from a woman aged 45-65 years with glioma.

CDR3 in DNA: TGCGCCAGCAGCCGAGGAGGGGGGAACTACGAGCAGTACTTC. Its protein product is CASSRGGGNYEQYF. The V and J genes are TRBV4-1 and TRBJ2-7, with D tentatively TRBD1 or TRBD2 (6 bases each). The CDR3 totals 14 residues. V gave up 4 bases and J gave up 3 bases, with 13 bases separating them. Per germline, CDR1 MGHRA and CDR2 YSYEKL.

The chain couples TRBV28 to TRBJ1-6; the D gene is possibly TRBD1 (5 bases). The V gene's germline CDR1 is MDHEN and CDR2 SYDVKM. CDR3 length equals 13 residues. The V and J ends lost 4 bases and 10 bases respectively, with 11 bases between them. CDR3 nucleotides: TGTGCCAGCAGTTCGGGACGGGCCTCACCCCTCCACTTT. This encodes CASSSGRASPLHF.

The V and J genes are TRBV29-1 and TRBJ1-5; D is perhaps TRBD1 (5 bases). Germline CDR1 and CDR2: SQVTM and ANQGSEA. V shed 8 bases and J shed 4 bases, with 15 bases lying between them. The CDR3 is 13 residues long. For the CDR3, the DNA is TGCAGCTACGTACCCGACAGTAATCAGCCCCAGCATTTT. Protein sequence: CSYVPDSNQPQHF.

This clone was detected once. The chain has TRBV4-3 and TRBJ1-2; 10 bases match TRBD1. The junction had 4 bases not matched to a gene; V was cut back by 4 bases and J by 5 bases. Germline-derived CDR1 and CDR2 are LGHNA and YSLEER. This CDR3 is built from 14 residues. DNA for the CDR3: TGCGCCAGCAGCCCTATGGGACAGGGGTATGGCTACACCTTC. The encoded protein is CASSPMGQGYGYTF.

This clone was found a few times. The chain joins TRBV7-9 to TRBJ1-1; 9 bases are a match to TRBD1. CDR3 length equals 15 residues. From germline, CDR1 is SEHNR and CDR2 FQNEAQ (reference sequence). Germline trimming cut 5 bases from V and 4 bases from J; bases unmatched to any gene: 8. CDR3 sequence: CASSKGTGSTTEAFF. The CDR3 DNA is TGTGCCAGCAGCAAAGGGACAGGGAGTACCACTGAAGCTTTCTTT. Using reference TRBV7-9 and TRBJ1-1 for the parts outside the CDR3, the full variable domain is DTGVSQNPRHKITKRGQNVTFRCDPISEHNRLYWYRQTLGQGPEFLTYFQNEAQLEKSRLLSDRFSAERPKGSFSTLEIQRTEQGDSAMYLCASSKGTGSTTEAFFGQGTRLTVV.

This sequence joins TRBV5-1 and TRBJ1-1, with TRBD1 matching over 8 bases. The V and J ends lost 4 bases and 0 bases, in that order; junction bases with no gene match: 2. The CDR3 has 14 residues. Germline CDR1 and CDR2: SGHRS and YFSETQ. CDR3 loop: CASSRTGLNTEAFF. In nucleotides, the CDR3 is TGCGCCAGCAGCAGGACAGGGCTGAACACTGAAGCTTTCTTT.

The rearrangement joins TRBV5-1 to TRBJ1-2; 9 bases align to TRBD1. Germline trimming cut 3 bases from V and 5 bases from J; bases unmatched to any gene: 5. This CDR3 region has 14 residues. CDR1 and CDR2 (germline): SGHRS, YFSETQ. This chain's CDR3 is CASSSPGQGYGYTF. CDR3 nucleotides: TGCGCCAGCAGCTCGCCGGGACAGGGTTATGGCTACACCTTC.

The J gene is TRBJ1-5, the V gene TRBV2; D possibly corresponds to TRBD1 (6 bases). The germline V and J ends were trimmed by 7 bases and 3 bases, with 13 bases remaining between them. The germline CDR1 and CDR2 sequences are SNHLY and FYNNEI. The CDR3 is made up of 14 amino acids. The CDR3 DNA reads TGTGCCAGCACAGTCGGACAGACCAATCAGCCCCAGCATTTT. Its translation: CASTVGQTNQPQHF.

The chain joins TRBV9 to TRBJ2-2, with D possibly being TRBD2 (5 bases). Germline CDR1 reads SGDLS; CDR2 reads YYNGEE. Deletions cut 0 bases from V and 7 bases from J, with 13 bases between. The CDR3 spans 15 residues. DNA of the CDR3: TGTGCCAGCAGCGTAGACGGGGTAGGATTCGGGGAGCTGTTTTTT. Translated: CASSVDGVGFGELFF.

This sequence joins TRBV6-5 and TRBJ2-5; D uncertain. CDR3 length: 13 amino acids. Germline V gene data show CDR1 as MNHEY and CDR2 as SVGAGI. V dropped 5 bases and J dropped 5 bases, with 12 bases sitting between them. CDR3: CASSPRGKETQYF. CDR3 DNA: TGTGCCAGCAGTCCCCGAGGCAAGGAGACCCAGTACTTC.

J is TRBJ1-1 and V is TRBV18; TRBD1 aligns across 11 bases. J was trimmed by 2 bases and V by 6 bases; bases with no gene match: 8. CDR1 and CDR2 from the germline V gene are KGHSH and LQKENI. The CDR3 is 16 residues long. The CDR3 spells CASSAGTGGGNTEAFF. The CDR3 DNA follows: TGTGCCAGCTCGGCCGGGACAGGGGGTGGAAACACTGAAGCTTTCTTT.

The chain has TRBV6-5 and TRBJ1-1; the D gene is possibly TRBD1 (5 bases). Trimming shortened V by 3 bases and J by 1 base, and 12 bases separated the two germline ends. This CDR3 has 15 residues. Germline CDR1 MNHEY, CDR2 SVGAGI. CDR3 protein: CASSYLGVGNTEAFF. As DNA, the CDR3 is TGTGCCAGCAGTTATCTGGGGGTTGGGAACACTGAAGCTTTCTTT.

The CDR3 is CASSTGGQGLNNEQFF. The DNA of the CDR3 is TGTGCCAGCAGCACCGGGGGACAGGGTCTCAACAATGAGCAGTTCTTC. The chain carries TRBV9 and TRBJ2-1; TRBD1 matches 9 bases. This CDR3 spans 16 amino acids. V dropped 4 bases and J dropped 5; count of bases not matched to a gene: 10. Germline V gene sequence: CDR1 SGDLS, CDR2 YYNGEE.

The genes are TRBV30 and TRBJ2-1; D may be TRBD1 or TRBD2 (5 bases each). The CDR3 has 13 amino acids. V lost 2 bases and J lost 8, with 13 bases in between. Germline V CDR1 and CDR2: GTSNPN, SVGIG (reference sequence). CDR3 residues: CAWSRHRGDEQFF. The CDR3 DNA reads TGTGCCTGGAGTCGGCACCGAGGGGATGAGCAGTTCTTC.

The chain couples TRBV5-1 to TRBJ1-2, with D maybe TRBD1 (6 bases). Between the trimmed V and J ends, which lost 0 bases and 3 bases, there was a span of 12 bases. CDR1 is SGHRS, CDR2 YFSETQ, per germline. The CDR3 contains 15 residues. CDR3 sequence reads: CASSLEGGHHYGYTF. The CDR3 DNA is TGCGCCAGCAGCTTGGAGGGGGGGCACCACTATGGCTACACCTTC. Using reference TRBV5-1 and TRBJ1-2 for the parts outside the CDR3, the full variable domain is KAGVTQTPRYLIKTRGQQVTLSCSPISGHRSVSWYQQTPGQGLQFLFEYFSETQRNKGNFPGRFSGRQFSNSRSEMNVSTLELGDSALYLCASSLEGGHHYGYTFGSGTRLTVV.

This clone showed up just once. This rearrangement joins TRBV5-1 to TRBJ2-5; D is ambiguous. The CDR3 runs 13 residues. V lost 5 bases and J 3 bases, leaving 11 bases between the germline ends. In germline, CDR1 is SGHRS, CDR2 YFSETQ. The DNA for the CDR3 is TGCGCCAGCAGTCCCAATCCAGAAGAGACCCAGTACTTC. It is translated as CASSPNPEETQYF.

This chain joins TRBV5-1 and TRBJ1-2; TRBD1 might be the D (5 bases). The germline CDR1 and CDR2 sequences are SGHRS and YFSETQ. The CDR3 spans 14 residues. Trimming left V 0 bases short and J 3 bases short, with 9 bases between. The CDR3 coding sequence is TGCGCCAGCAGCTTGGCCGGGGGAGACTATGGCTACACCTTC. Protein product: CASSLAGGDYGYTF.